A single T cell receptor beta chain is shown here with its context. The data were taken from a study of OX40 agonist ivuxolimab in advanced cancers. Study context: Cohort: about 80% men, mean age approximately 66, aged about 20 to 90.

Generated by immunoSEQ multiplex PCR, the TCRdb table keeps only in-frame clones and is missing some. Found here are about 77,000 clones, 80% to 90% of them singletons; the top ten hold approximately 0.8%. This CDR3 is 13 amino acids long. Germline lookup yields CDR1 SGHTA and CDR2 FQGNSA. The V end lost 1 base, the J end lost 2 bases, and 6 bases lay between the germline ends. Material: CD4+ or CD8+ T cells sorted from blood, obtained in a trial of the OX40 agonist ivuxolimab. The source of this sequence is an adult with an advanced solid tumor such as melanoma, head and neck, liver or kidney cancer. This chain joins TRBV7-2 and TRBJ2-7; D gene unclear. CDR3 nucleotide sequence: TGTGCCAGCAGCTTAGAAGACACCTACGAGCAGTACTTC. This translates into CASSLEDTYEQYF.